This is a list of T cell receptor beta chains from one sample in a study of cytomegalovirus exposure and HLA in healthy donors. Here immunoSEQ multiplex PCR was the method, and the copy in TCRdb shows in-frame clones only, minus some. Here the sample spans around 170,000 clones, around 68% being singletons. Sequences were obtained from PBMCs. Every receptor here comes from a girl aged 5-17 years in good health and CMV-seronegative. Each CDR3 is given with its conserved first and last residue. The D gene is left open where the match is weak. Part of the rows lack a size; the others show once, few, many or a class for expanded clones.

clone_size	v_call	d_call	j_call	cdr3_nt	cdr3_aa
-	TRBV9	-	TRBJ2-3	TGTGCCAGCAGCGTTTCCGGGACTCTTTCCACGGATACGCAGTATTTT	CASSVSGTLSTDTQYF
-	TRBV2	-	TRBJ1-1	TGTGCCAGCAGTGACCCGGGGAGGTTCACTGAAGCTTTCTTT	CASSDPGRFTEAFF
-	TRBV9	-	TRBJ1-3	TGTGCCAGCAGCATGAGGGGGTCCCCCTCTGGAAACACCATATATTTT	CASSMRGSPSGNTIYF
-	TRBV18	-	TRBJ1-2	TGTGCCAGCTCACAACGGCCGGGTTTAGACTATGGCTACACCTTC	CASSQRPGLDYGYTF
-	TRBV6-1	-	TRBJ1-2	TGTGCCAGCAGCCATGATAGGGACACTAACTATGGCTACACCTTC	CASSHDRDTNYGYTF
few	TRBV19	-	TRBJ1-4	TGTGCCAGTAGTGTACCAGGGGCGAAGGAAAAACTGTTTTTT	CASSVPGAKEKLFF
-	TRBV5-4	TRBD1	TRBJ2-7	TGTGCCAGCAGCTTGGAGGACAGGGTCTACGAGCAGTACTTC	CASSLEDRVYEQYF
-	TRBV5-1	-	TRBJ1-1	TGCGCCAGCAGCTCAGGGACATGGGGCACTGAAGCTTTCTTT	CASSSGTWGTEAFF
-	TRBV19	-	TRBJ1-5	TGTGCCAGTAAGTGGGGCGGCAATCAGCCCCAGCATTTT	CASKWGGNQPQHF
-	TRBV7-9	-	TRBJ2-3	TGTGCCAGCAGCTTAGTCATCGGGGATCCTAGCACAGATACGCAGTATTTT	CASSLVIGDPSTDTQYF
-	TRBV18	-	TRBJ2-5	TGTGCCAGCTCACCACCGACTGCCCAGACCCAGTACTTC	CASSPPTAQTQYF
-	TRBV6-1	TRBD1	TRBJ1-1	TGTGCCAGCAGTGTAGACAGGGAGACTGAAGCTTTCTTT	CASSVDRETEAFF
-	TRBV6-1	-	TRBJ1-1	TGTGCCAGTTCAATCAGGAACACTGAAGCTTTCTTT	CASSIRNTEAFF
-	TRBV7-8	-	TRBJ1-1	TGTGCCAGCAGCGCTACGGGGGACACTGAAGCTTTCTTT	CASSATGDTEAFF
-	TRBV10-3	TRBD1	TRBJ2-3	TGTGCCGGGAACCCAGGACAGGGGTTGGGCACAGATACGCAGTATTTT	CAGNPGQGLGTDTQYF
-	TRBV19	-	TRBJ1-2	TGTGCCAGTAGGAGGGAAGGAGTTGACTATGGCTACACCTTC	CASRREGVDYGYTF
-	TRBV29-1	-	TRBJ2-2	TGCAGCGTTGGGGCAGAGAACACCGGGGAGCTGTTTTTT	CSVGAENTGELFF
few	TRBV5-6	-	TRBJ2-3	TGTGCCAGCAGCCCCATCAACCGGGAGCAGTATTTT	CASSPINREQYF
once	TRBV18	TRBD1	TRBJ2-3	TGTGCCAGCTCACCACAGGCATCCGGGACAGGGGTAACAGATACGCAGTATTTT	CASSPQASGTGVTDTQYF
-	TRBV19	TRBD1	TRBJ1-2	TGTGCCAGTAGTATTAGGACAGGGTTCCGTGGCTACACCTTC	CASSIRTGFRGYTF
-	TRBV6-1	TRBD1	TRBJ2-5	TGTGCCAGCATCTTGACAGGGAAAGAGACCCAGTACTTC	CASILTGKETQYF
-	TRBV5-1	-	TRBJ2-1	TGCGCCAGCAGCTTCCACAGCACCGAGCAGTTCTTC	CASSFHSTEQFF
few	TRBV14	-	TRBJ1-4	TGTGCCAGCAGCCCGGCAGGCTTCCGCAGTGAAAAACTGTTTTTT	CASSPAGFRSEKLFF
-	TRBV29-1	TRBD1	TRBJ1-6	TGCAGCGTTGAGGACAGGGCCCTATCACCCCTCCACTTT	CSVEDRALSPLHF
-	TRBV19	TRBD1	TRBJ1-4	TGTGCCAGCAGGGGGCTGGAGGAAAAACTGTTTTTT	CASRGLEEKLFF
-	TRBV6-5	-	TRBJ1-5	TGTGCCACCTTCGCGCGGGGGCCCTTTTCGGCCCAGCATTTT	CATFARGPFSAQHF
-	TRBV10-3	-	TRBJ1-4	TGTGCCATCAGTGAGTCGAACAGGGTAGGAGAAAAACTGTTTTTT	CAISESNRVGEKLFF
-	TRBV19	-	TRBJ1-2	TGTGCCAGTACCATTACGGGGAGAAGCTATGGCTACACCTTC	CASTITGRSYGYTF